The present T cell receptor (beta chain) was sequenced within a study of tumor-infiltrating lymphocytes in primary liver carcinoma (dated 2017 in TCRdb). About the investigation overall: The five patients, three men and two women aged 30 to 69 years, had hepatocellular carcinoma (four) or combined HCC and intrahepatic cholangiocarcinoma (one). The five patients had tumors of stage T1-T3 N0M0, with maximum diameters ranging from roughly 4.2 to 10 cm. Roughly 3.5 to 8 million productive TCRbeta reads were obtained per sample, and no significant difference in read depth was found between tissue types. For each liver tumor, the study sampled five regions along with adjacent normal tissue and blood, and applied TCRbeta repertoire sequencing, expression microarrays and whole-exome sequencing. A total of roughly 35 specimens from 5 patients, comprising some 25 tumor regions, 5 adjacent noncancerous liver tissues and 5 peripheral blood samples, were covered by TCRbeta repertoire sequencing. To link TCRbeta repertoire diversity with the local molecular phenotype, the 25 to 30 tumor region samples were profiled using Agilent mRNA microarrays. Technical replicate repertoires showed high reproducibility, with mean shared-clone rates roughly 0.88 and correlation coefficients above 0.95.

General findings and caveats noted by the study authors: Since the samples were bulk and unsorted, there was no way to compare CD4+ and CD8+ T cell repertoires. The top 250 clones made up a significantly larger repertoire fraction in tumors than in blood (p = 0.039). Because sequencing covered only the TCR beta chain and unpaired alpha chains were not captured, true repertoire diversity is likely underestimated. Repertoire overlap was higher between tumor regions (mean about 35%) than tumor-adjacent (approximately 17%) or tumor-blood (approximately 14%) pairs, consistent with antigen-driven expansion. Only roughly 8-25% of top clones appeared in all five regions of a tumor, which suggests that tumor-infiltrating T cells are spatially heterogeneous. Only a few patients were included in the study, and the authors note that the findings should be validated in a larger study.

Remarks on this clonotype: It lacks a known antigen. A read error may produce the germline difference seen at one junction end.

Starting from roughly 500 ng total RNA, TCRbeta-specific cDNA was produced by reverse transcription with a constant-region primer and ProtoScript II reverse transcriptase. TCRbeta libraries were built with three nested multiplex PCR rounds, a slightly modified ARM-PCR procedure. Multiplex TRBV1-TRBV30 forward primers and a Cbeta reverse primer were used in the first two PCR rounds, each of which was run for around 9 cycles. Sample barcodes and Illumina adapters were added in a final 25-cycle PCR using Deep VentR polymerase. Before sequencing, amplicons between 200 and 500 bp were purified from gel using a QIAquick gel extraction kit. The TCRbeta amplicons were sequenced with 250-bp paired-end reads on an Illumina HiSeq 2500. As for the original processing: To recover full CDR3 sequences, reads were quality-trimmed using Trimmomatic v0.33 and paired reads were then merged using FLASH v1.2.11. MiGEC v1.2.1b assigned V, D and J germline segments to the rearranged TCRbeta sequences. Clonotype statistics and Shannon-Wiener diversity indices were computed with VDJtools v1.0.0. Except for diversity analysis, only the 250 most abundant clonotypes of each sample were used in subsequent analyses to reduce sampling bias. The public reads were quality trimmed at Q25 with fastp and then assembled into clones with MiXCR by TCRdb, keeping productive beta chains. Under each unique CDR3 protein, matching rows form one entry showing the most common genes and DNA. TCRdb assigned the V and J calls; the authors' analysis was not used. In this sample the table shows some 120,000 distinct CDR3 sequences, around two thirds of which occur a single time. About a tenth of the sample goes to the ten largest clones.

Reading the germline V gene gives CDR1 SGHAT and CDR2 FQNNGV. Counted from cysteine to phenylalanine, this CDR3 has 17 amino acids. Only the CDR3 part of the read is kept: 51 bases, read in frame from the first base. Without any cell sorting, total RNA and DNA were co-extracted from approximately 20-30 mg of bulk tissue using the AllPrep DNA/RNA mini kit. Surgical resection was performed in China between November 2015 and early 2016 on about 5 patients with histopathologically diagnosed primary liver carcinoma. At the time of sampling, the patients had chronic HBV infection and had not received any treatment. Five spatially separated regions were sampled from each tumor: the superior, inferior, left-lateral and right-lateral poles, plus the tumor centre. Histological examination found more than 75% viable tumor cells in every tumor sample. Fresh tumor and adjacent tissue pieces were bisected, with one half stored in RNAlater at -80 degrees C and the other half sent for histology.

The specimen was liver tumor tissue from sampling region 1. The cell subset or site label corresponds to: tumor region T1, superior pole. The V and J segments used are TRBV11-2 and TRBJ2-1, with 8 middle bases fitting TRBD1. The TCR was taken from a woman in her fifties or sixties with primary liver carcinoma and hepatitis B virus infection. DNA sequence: TGTGTCAGCAGTCAAAAGTATTTGAGGACAGGGCTCCATGAGCAGTTCTTC. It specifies CVSSQKYLRTGLHEQFF.